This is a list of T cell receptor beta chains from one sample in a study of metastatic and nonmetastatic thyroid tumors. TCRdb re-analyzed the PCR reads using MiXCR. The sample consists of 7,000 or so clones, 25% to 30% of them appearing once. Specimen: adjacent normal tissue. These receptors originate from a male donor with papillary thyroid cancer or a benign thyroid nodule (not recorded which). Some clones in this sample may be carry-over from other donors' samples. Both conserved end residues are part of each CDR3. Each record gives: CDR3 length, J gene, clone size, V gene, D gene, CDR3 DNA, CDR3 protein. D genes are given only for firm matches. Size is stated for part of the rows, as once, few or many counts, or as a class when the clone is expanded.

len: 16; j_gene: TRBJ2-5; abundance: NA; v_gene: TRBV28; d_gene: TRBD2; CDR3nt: TGTGCCAGCAGTTTAGGACTAGCGGGGGGGCAAGAGACCCAGTACTTC; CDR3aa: CASSLGLAGGQETQYF
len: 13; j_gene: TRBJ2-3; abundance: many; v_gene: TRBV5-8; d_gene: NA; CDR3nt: TGTGCCAGCAGCTTACAACACACAGATACGCAGTATTTT; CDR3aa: CASSLQHTDTQYF
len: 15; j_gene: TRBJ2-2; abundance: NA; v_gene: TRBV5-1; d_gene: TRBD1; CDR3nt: TGCGCCAGCAGCGGCGGACAGGGGGCGACCGGGGAGCTGTTTTTT; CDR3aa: CASSGGQGATGELFF
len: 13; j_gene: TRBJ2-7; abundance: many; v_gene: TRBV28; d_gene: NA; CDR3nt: TGTGCCAGCAGTGACCACACACCCTACGAGCAGTACTTC; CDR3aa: CASSDHTPYEQYF
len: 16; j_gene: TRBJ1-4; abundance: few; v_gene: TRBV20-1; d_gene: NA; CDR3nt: TGCAGTGCTAATCCTTTAACAGGGAACGGAGGTGAAAAACTGTTTTTT; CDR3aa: CSANPLTGNGGEKLFF
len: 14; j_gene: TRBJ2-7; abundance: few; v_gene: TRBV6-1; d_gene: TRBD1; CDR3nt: TGTGCCAGCACTGAGGGACAGGCTATCTACGAGCAGTACTTC; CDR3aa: CASTEGQAIYEQYF
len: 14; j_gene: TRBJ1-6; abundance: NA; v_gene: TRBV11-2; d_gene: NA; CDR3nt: TGTGCCAGCAGCACGGACCGACCCGGGGGATCCCTCCACTTT; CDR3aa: CASSTDRPGGSLHF
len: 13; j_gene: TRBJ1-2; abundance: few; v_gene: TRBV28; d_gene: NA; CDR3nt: TGTGCCAGCAGCTTAGCCGGCGGGTCTGGCTACACCTTC; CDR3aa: CASSLAGGSGYTF
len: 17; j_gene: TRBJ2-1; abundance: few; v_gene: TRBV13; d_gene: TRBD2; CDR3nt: TGTGCCAGCAGCTCGGGACTAGCGGGAGGGGTTGTCAATGAGCAGTTCTTC; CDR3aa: CASSSGLAGGVVNEQFF
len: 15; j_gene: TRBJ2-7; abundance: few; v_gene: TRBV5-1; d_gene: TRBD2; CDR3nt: TGCGCCAGCAGCGCAGCGGGGGGCCTCTTCTACGAGCAGTACTTC; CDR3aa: CASSAAGGLFYEQYF
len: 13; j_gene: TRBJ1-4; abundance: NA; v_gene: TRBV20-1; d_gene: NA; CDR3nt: TGCAGTGCTCGGCGTCCAACTAATGAAAAACTGTTTTTT; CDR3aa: CSARRPTNEKLFF
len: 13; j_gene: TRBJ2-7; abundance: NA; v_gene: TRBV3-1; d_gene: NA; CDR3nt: TGTGCCAGCAGCCAGACTAGGGACTACGAGCAGTACTTC; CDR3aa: CASSQTRDYEQYF
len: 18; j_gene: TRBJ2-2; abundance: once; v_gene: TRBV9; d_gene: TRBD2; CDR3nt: TGTGCCAGCAGCGGCGGAGGCGGACTAGCGGAGAACACCGGGGAGCTGTTTTTT; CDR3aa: CASSGGGGLAENTGELFF
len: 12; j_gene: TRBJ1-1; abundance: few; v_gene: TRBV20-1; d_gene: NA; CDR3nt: TGCAGTGCTAGCTTCTGGAACACTGAAGCTTTCTTT; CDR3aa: CSASFWNTEAFF
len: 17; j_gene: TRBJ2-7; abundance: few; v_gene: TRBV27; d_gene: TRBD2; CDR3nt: TGTGCCAGCAGTCAACACCGACTAGCGGGAGGGGCCTACGAGCAGTACTTC; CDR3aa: CASSQHRLAGGAYEQYF
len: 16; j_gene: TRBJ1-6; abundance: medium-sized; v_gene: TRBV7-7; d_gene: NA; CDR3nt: TGTGCTAGCAGCTTAGGGACAAGCTCCGGCACTTCACCCCTCCACTTT; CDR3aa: CASSLGTSSGTSPLHF
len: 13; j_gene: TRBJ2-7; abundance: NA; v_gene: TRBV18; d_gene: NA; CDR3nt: TGTGCCAGCTCACCTGGGAACCTCTACGAGCAGTACTTC; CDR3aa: CASSPGNLYEQYF
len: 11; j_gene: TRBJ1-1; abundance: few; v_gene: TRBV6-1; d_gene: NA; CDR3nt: TGTGCCAGCAGTGAAGCGACTGAAGCTTTCTTT; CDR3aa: CASSEATEAFF
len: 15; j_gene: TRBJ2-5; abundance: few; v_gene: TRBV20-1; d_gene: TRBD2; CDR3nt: TGCAGTGCCCCCGGGACTAGCGGCCACCAAGAGACCCAGTACTTC; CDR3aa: CSAPGTSGHQETQYF
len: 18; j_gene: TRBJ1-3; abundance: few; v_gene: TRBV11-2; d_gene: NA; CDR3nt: TGTGCTAGCAGCTTAGTAGGGGGGGCCCGACACTCTGGAAACACCATATATTTT; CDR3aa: CASSLVGGARHSGNTIYF
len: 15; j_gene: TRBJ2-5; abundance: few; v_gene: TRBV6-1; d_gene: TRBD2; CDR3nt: TGTGCCAGCAGCGTTCTAGCGGGGACTTACAACGAGAAGTTCTTC; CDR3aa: CASSVLAGTYNEKFF
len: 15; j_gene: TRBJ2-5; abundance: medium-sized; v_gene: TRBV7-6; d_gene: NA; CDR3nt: TGTGCCAGCAGCTTAGGAGGGCGAGGTGGAGAGACCCAGTACTTC; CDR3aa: CASSLGGRGGETQYF
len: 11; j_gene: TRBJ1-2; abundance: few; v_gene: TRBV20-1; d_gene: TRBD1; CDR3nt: TGCAGTGCTACCCGACAGGGAGGCTACACCTTC; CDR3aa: CSATRQGGYTF
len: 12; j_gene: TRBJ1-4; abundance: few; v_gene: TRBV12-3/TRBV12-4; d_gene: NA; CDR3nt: TGTGCCAGTGGGGACACCCGGTGGGGAAAGTCTTTT; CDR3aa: CASGDTRWGKSF
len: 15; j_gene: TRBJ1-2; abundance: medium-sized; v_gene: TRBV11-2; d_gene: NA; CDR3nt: TGTGCCAGCAGCTTAGCCCCCACCCCGGGCTATGGCTACACCTTC; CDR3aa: CASSLAPTPGYGYTF
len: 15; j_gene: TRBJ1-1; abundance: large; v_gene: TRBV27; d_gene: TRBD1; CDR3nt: TGTGCCAGCAGTTGGTACAGGGGGCGTGGAACTGAAGCTTTCTTT; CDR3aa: CASSWYRGRGTEAFF
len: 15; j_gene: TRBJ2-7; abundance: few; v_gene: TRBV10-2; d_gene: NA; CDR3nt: TGCGCCAGCAGTACCGGGACCACCTCGATCTACGAGCAGTACTTC; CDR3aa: CASSTGTTSIYEQYF
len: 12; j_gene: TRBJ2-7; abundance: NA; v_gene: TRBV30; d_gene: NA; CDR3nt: TGTGCCTGGAGTGCGACTCTTCTCGAGCAGTACTTC; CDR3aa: CAWSATLLEQYF
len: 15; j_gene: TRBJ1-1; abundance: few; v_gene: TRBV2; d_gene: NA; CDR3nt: TGTGCCAGCAGTGAAGCGCAGGGGTTGAACACTGAAGCTTTCTTT; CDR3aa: CASSEAQGLNTEAFF
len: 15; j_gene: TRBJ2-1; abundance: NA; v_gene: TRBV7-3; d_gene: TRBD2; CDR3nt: TGTGCCAGCAGCTTTACTAGCGGACACTACAATGAGCAGTTCTTC; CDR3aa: CASSFTSGHYNEQFF
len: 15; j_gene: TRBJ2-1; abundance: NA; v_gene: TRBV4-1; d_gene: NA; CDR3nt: TGCGCCAGCAGCCCTTTAAAAGCTGGCTACAATGAGCAGTTCTTC; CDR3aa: CASSPLKAGYNEQFF
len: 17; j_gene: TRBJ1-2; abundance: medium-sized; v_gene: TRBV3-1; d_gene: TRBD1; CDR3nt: TGTGCCAGCAGCCAAGATAGGGGACAGGGGAACTACTATGGCTACACCTTC; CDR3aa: CASSQDRGQGNYYGYTF
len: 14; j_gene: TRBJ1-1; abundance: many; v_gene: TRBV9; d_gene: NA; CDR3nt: TGTGCCAGCAGCGTCGGACCGCTAGGCACTGAAGCTTCCTTT; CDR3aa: CASSVGPLGTEASF
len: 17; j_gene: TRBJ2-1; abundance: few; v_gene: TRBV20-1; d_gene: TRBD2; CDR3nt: TGCAGTGCCCGGACTAGCGGGGGAACAAACTCCTACAATGAGCAGTTCTTC; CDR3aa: CSARTSGGTNSYNEQFF
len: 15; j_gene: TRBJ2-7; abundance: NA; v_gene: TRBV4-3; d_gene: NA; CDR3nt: TGCGCCAGCAGCCAAGATCTTTGGAGTGCGGACGAGCAGTACTTC; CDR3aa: CASSQDLWSADEQYF
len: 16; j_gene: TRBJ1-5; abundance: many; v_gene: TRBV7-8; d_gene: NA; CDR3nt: TGTGCCAGCAGCTTAGTAGGGAGAGGGCAAAATCAGCCCCAGCATTTT; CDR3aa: CASSLVGRGQNQPQHF
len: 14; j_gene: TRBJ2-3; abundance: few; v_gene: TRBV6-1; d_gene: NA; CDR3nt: TGTGCCAGCAGTGATCGCGGGAGCACAGATACGCAGTATTTT; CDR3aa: CASSDRGSTDTQYF
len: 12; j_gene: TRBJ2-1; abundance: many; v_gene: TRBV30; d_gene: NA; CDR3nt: TGTGCCTGCTTGGGGATCCAAAATGAGCAGTTCTTC; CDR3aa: CACLGIQNEQFF
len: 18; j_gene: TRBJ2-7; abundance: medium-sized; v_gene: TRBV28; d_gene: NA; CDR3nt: TGTGCCAGCAGTTTATGGGCCCTTTTGAGGACATCTAGTCCCGAGCAGTACTTC; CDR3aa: CASSLWALLRTSSPEQYF
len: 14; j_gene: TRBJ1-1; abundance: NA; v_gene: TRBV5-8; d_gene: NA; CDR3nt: TGTGCCAGCAGCAGGGGTCCTATGAACACTGAAGCTTTCTTT; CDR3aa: CASSRGPMNTEAFF
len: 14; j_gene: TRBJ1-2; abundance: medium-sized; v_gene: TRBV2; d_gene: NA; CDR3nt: TGTGCCAGCAGTGAAGAGCGCAGCTACTATGGCTACACCTTC; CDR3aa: CASSEERSYYGYTF
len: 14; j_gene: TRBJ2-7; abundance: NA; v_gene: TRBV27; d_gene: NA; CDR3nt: TGTGCCAGCAGCCGAACTAGCCGCTCCTACGAGCAGTACTTC; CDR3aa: CASSRTSRSYEQYF
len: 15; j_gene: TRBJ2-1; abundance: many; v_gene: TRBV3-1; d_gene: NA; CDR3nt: TGTGCCAGCAGCCCCACTAGCACCTATTCAGATGAGCAGTTCTTC; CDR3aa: CASSPTSTYSDEQFF
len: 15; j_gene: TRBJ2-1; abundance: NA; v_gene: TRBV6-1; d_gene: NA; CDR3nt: TGTGCCAGCAGCCCTAGCGAATGTGGTTACAATGAGCAGTTCTTC; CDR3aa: CASSPSECGYNEQFF
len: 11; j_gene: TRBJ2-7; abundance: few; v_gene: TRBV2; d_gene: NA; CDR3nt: TGTGCCAGCAGTCAATCGGACGAGCAGTACTTC; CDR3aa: CASSQSDEQYF
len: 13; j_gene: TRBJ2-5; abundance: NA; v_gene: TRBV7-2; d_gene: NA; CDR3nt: TGTGCCAGCAGCTTCCGGATTCAAGAGACCCAGTACTTC; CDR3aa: CASSFRIQETQYF
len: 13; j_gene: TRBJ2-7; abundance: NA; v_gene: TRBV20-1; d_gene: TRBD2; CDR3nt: TGCAGTGCTGACATGACTAGCGGGAGCGAGCAGTACTTC; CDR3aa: CSADMTSGSEQYF
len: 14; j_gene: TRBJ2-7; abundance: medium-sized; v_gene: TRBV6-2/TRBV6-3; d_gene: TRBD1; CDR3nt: TGTGCCAGCAGTCGTGCCGGGACAGGGGGCGAGCAGTACTTC; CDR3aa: CASSRAGTGGEQYF
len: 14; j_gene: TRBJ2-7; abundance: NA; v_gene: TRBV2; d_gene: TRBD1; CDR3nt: TGTGCCAGCAGTGGGCACAGGGGTACCAACGAGCAGTACTTC; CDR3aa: CASSGHRGTNEQYF
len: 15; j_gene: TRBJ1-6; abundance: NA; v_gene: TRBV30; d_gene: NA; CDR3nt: TGTGCAAGAGGTGGGCTCGGACAACATAATTCACCCCTCCACTTT; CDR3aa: CARGGLGQHNSPLHF
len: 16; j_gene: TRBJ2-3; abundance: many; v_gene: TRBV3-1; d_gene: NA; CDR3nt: TGTGCCAGCATAAGGGGCTTAGCTAGCCGCACAGATACGCAGTATTTT; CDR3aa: CASIRGLASRTDTQYF
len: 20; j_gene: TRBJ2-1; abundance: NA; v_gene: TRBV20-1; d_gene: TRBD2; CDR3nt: TGCAGTGCTAGAGATCCACTAGCGGGACTAGGAGGAATGAGTTACAATGAGCAGTTCTTC; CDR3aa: CSARDPLAGLGGMSYNEQFF
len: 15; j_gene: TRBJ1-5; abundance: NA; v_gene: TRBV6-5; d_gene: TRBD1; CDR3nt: TGTGCCAGCAGTTATGGGACAGCTAGGAATCAGCCCCAGCATTTT; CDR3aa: CASSYGTARNQPQHF
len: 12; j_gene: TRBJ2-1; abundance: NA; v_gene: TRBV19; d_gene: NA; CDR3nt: TGTGCCAGTAGTAACGGGTACAATGAGCAGTTCTTC; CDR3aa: CASSNGYNEQFF
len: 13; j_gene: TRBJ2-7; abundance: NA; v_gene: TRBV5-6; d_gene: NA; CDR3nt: TGTGCCAGCAGCTTGTATAACAGCTACGAGCAGTACTTC; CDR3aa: CASSLYNSYEQYF